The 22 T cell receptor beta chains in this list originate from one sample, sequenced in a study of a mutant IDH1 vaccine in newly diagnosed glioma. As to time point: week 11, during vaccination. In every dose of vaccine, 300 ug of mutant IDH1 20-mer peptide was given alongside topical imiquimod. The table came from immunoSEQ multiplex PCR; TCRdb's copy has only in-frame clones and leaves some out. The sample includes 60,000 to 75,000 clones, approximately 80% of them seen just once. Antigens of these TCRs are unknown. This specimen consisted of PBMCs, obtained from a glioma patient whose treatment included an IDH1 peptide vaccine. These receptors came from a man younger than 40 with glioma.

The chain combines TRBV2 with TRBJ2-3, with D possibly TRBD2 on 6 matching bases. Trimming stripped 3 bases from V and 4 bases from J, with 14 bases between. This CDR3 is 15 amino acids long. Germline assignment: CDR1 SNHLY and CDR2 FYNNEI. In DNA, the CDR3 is TGTGCCAGCAGTGACGCTAGCGTAAATGCAGATACGCAGTATTTT. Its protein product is CASSDASVNADTQYF.

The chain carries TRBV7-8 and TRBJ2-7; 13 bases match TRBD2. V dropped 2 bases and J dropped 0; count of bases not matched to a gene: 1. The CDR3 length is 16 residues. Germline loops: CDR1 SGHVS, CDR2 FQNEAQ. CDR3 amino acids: CASSLRTSGSSYEQYF. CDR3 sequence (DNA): TGTGCCAGCAGCTTAAGGACTAGCGGGAGCTCCTACGAGCAGTACTTC.

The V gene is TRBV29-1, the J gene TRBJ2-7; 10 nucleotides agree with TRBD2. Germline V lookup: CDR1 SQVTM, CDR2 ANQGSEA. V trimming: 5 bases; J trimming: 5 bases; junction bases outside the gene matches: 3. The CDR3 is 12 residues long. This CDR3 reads CSVFLAGDEQYF. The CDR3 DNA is TGCAGCGTTTTCCTAGCGGGAGACGAGCAGTACTTC.

For the CDR3, the DNA is TGTGCCAGCACCCCCGGACAGGGTTGGGGCTACACCTTC. This codes for CASTPGQGWGYTF. The chain uses TRBV7-9 and TRBJ1-2; 8 nucleotides align to TRBD1. This CDR3 contains 13 residues. With 7 bases clipped from V and 8 bases from J, the junction kept 9 bases outside the gene matches. From germline, CDR1 is SEHNR and CDR2 FQNEAQ (reference sequence).

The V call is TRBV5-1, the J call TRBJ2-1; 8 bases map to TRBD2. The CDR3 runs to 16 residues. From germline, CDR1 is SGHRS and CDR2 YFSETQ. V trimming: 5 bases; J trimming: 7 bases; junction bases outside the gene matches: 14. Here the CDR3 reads CASSTAQGGRMNEQFF. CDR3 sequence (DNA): TGCGCCAGCAGTACCGCCCAGGGCGGGAGGATGAATGAGCAGTTCTTC. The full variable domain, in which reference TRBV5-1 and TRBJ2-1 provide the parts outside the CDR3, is KAGVTQTPRYLIKTRGQQVTLSCSPISGHRSVSWYQQTPGQGLQFLFEYFSETQRNKGNFPGRFSGRQFSNSRSEMNVSTLELGDSALYLCASSTAQGGRMNEQFFGPGTRLTVL.

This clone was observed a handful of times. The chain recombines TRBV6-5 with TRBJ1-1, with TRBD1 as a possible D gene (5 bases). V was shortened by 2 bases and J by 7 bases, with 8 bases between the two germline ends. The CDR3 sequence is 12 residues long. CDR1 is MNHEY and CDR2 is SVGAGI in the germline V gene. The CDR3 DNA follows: TGTGCCAGCAGTTACCAGGGCGGTGAAGCTTTCTTT. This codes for CASSYQGGEAFF.

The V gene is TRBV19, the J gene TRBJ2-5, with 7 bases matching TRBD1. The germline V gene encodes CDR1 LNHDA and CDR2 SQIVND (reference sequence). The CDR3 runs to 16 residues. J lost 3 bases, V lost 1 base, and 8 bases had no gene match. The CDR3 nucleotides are TGTGCCAGTAGTATAGGAGGGACAGAGAGCGAAGAGACCCAGTACTTC. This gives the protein CASSIGGTESEETQYF.

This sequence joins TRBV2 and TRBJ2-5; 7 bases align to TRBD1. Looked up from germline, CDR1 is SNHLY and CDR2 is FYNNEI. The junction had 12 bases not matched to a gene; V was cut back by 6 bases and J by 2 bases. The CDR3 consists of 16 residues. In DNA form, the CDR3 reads TGTGCCAGCAGGAGATCCCGACAGGGTGAACAAGAGACCCAGTACTTC. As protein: CASRRSRQGEQETQYF. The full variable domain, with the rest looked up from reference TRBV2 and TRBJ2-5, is EPEVTQTPSHQVTQMGQEVILRCVPISNHLYFYWYRQILGQKVEFLVSFYNNEISEKSEIFDDQFSVERPDGSNFTLKIRSTKLEDSAMYFCASRRSRQGEQETQYFGPGTRLLVL.

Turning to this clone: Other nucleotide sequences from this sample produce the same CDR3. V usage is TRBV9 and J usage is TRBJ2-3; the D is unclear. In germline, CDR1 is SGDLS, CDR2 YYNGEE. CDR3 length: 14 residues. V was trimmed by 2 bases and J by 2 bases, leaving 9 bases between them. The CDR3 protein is CASSVGGSTDTQYF. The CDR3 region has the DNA TGTGCCAGCAGCGTCGGCGGATCCACAGATACGCAGTATTTT.

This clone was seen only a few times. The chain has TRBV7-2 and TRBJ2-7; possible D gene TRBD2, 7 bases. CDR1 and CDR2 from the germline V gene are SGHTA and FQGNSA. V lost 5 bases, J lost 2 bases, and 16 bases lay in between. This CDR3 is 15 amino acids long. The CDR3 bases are TGTGCCAGCAGCATGGACAGCGGGACTACCTACGAGCAGTACTTC. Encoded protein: CASSMDSGTTYEQYF.

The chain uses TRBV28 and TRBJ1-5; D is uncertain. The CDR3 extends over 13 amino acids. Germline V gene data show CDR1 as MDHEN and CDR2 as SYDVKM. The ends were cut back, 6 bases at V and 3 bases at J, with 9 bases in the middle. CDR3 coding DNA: TGTGCCAGCAGCTACCGGAACAATCAGCCCCAGCATTTT. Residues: CASSYRNNQPQHF.

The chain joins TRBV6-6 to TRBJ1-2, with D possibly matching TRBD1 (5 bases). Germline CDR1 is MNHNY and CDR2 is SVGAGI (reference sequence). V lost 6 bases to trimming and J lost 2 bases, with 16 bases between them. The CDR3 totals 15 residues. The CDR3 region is CASSPDLRVNYGYTF. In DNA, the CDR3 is TGTGCCAGCAGCCCCGATCTCAGGGTAAACTATGGCTACACCTTC.

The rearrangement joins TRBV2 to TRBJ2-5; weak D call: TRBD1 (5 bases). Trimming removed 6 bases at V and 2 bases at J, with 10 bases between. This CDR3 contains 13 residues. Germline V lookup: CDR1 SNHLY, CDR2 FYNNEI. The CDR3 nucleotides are TGTGCCAGCAGGAAGGACACGCAAGAGACCCAGTACTTC. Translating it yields CASRKDTQETQYF.

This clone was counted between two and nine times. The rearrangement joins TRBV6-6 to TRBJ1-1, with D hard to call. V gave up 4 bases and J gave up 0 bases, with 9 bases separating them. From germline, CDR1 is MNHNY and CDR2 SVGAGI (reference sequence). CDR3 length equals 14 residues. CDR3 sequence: CASSSGGMNTEAFF. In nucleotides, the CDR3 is TGTGCCAGCAGTTCTGGCGGGATGAACACTGAAGCTTTCTTT.

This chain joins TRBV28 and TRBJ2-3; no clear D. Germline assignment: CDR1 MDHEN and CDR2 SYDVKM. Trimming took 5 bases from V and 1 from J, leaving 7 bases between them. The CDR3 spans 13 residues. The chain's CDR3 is CASSPSGTDTQYF. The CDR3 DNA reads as TGTGCCAGCAGTCCCTCGGGCACAGATACGCAGTATTTT.

As DNA, the CDR3 is TGTGCCAGCAGCTTAGAGGTCTCTGGAAACACCATATATTTT. This encodes CASSLEVSGNTIYF. This chain links TRBV7-9 with TRBJ1-3; D unresolved. Germline V lookup: CDR1 SEHNR, CDR2 FQNEAQ (reference sequence). V gave up 1 base and J gave up 0 bases, with 4 bases separating them. The CDR3 is 14 amino acids.

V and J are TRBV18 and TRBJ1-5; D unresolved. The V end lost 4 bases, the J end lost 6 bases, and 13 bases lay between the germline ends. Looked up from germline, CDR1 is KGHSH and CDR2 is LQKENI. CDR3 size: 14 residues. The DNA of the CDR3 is TGTGCCAGCTCACGGGATTCGCAGGCTCAGCCCCAGCATTTT. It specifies CASSRDSQAQPQHF.

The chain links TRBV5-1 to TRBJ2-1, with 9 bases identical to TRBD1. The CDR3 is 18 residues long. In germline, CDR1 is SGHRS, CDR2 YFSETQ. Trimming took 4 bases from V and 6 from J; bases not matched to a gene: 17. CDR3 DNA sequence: TGCGCCAGCAGCCAACTCCCCACGCAGGGACAGGGATCCAATGAGCAGTTCTTC. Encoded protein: CASSQLPTQGQGSNEQFF. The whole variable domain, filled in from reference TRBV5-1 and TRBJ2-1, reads KAGVTQTPRYLIKTRGQQVTLSCSPISGHRSVSWYQQTPGQGLQFLFEYFSETQRNKGNFPGRFSGRQFSNSRSEMNVSTLELGDSALYLCASSQLPTQGQGSNEQFFGPGTRLTVL.

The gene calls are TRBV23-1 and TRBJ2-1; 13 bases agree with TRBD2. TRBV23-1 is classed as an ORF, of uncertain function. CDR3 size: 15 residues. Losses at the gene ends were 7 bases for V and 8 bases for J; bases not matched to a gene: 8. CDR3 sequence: CASNGLAGVGDEQFF. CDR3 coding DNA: TGCGCCAGCAACGGACTAGCGGGAGTTGGGGATGAGCAGTTCTTC.

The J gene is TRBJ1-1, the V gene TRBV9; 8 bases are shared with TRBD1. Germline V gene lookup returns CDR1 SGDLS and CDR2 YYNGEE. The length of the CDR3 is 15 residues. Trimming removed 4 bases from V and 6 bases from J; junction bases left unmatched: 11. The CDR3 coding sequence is TGTGCCAGCAGCCACCGCGGACAGGGTCGACCTGAAGCTTTCTTT. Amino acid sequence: CASSHRGQGRPEAFF. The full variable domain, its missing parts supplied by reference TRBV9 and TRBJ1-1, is DSGVTQTPKHLITATGQRVTLRCSPRSGDLSVYWYQQSLDQGLQFLIQYYNGEERAKGNILERFSAQQFPDLHSELNLSSLELGDSALYFCASSHRGQGRPEAFFGQGTRLTVV.

The CDR3 loop reads CASSRRTSGGEETQYF. CDR3 in DNA: TGTGCCAGCAGCAGGAGGACTAGCGGGGGGGAAGAGACCCAGTACTTC. The V and J genes are TRBV7-8 and TRBJ2-5; 15 bases fit TRBD2. This CDR3 has 16 amino acids. From germline, CDR1 is SGHVS and CDR2 FQNEAQ. With V trimmed by 5 bases and J by 3 bases, 4 bases remained unmatched.

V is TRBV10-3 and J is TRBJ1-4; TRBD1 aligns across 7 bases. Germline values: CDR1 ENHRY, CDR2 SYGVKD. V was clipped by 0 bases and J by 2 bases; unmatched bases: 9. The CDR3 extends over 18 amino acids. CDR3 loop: CAISESDLRDSTNEKLFF. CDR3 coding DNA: TGTGCCATCAGTGAGTCGGATCTCCGGGACAGCACTAATGAAAAACTGTTTTTT.